These T cell receptor beta chains were read from a single sample in a study of PD-1 blockade in classical Hodgkin lymphoma. The table came from immunoSEQ multiplex PCR; TCRdb's copy has only in-frame clones and leaves some out. The data show about 36,000 clones, 69% seen once. The source was peripheral blood mononuclear cells (PBMCs), collected before the second cycle of nivolumab. The source is a human donor with classical Hodgkin lymphoma. CDR3s include the opening cysteine and the closing phenylalanine or tryptophan. Fields, in order: D gene, V gene, clone size, J gene, CDR3 protein, CDR3 DNA. D genes are given only for firm matches. Some rows mark clone size as missing; the rest say once, few, many or name a class of expanded clone.

TRBD2,TRBV6-5,-,TRBJ2-7,CATRTSGPYEQYF,TGTGCCACCCGGACTAGCGGTCCCTACGAGCAGTACTTC
-,TRBV7-6,-,TRBJ1-4,CASSPRSDGEKLFF,TGTGCCAGCAGCCCTCGATCGGATGGGGAAAAACTGTTTTTT
-,TRBV5-1,many,TRBJ1-2,CASSSSRMRDGYTF,TGCGCCAGCAGCTCTTCCCGGATGAGGGATGGCTACACCTTC
-,TRBV5-5,-,TRBJ2-2,CASSLVPGTGELFF,TGTGCCAGCAGCTTGGTCCCGGGTACCGGGGAGCTGTTTTTT
-,TRBV6-5,few,TRBJ1-5,CASNAGRNQPQHF,TGTGCCAGCAACGCGGGTCGCAATCAGCCCCAGCATTTT
TRBD2,TRBV5-1,few,TRBJ2-3,CASSVGTSEPSTDTQYF,TGCGCCAGCAGCGTTGGGACTAGCGAACCTAGCACAGATACGCAGTATTTT
-,TRBV5-8,-,TRBJ2-7,CASNLPELSGTKSSF,TGTGCCAGCAACTTGCCAGAGTTAAGCGGGACAAAGAGTAGCTTC
-,TRBV10-3,-,TRBJ1-1,CAISGTLNTEAFF,TGTGCCATATCCGGGACACTGAACACTGAAGCTTTCTTT
-,TRBV2,-,TRBJ2-5,CASSTQQYQETQYF,TGTGCCAGCAGTACACAACAGTACCAAGAGACCCAGTACTTC
-,TRBV29-1,once,TRBJ2-1,CSVAQYNEQFF,TGCAGCGTTGCTCAATACAATGAGCAGTTCTTC
TRBD1,TRBV2,-,TRBJ1-5,CASSVQGGNQPQHF,TGTGCCAGCAGTGTCCAGGGGGGCAATCAGCCCCAGCATTTT
TRBD1,TRBV2,few,TRBJ2-7,CASSDQGATYEQYF,TGTGCCAGCAGTGACCAGGGGGCAACCTACGAGCAGTACTTC
TRBD2,TRBV5-3,-,TRBJ2-7,CARSLVFCRGTSGSLDEQYF,TGTGCCAGAAGCTTGGTCTTTTGCAGAGGGACTAGCGGGAGTCTCGACGAGCAGTACTTC
-,TRBV5-1,-,TRBJ2-2,CASSLYGTANTGELFF,TGCGCCAGCAGCTTGTATGGGACGGCGAACACCGGGGAGCTGTTTTTT
-,TRBV5-8,-,TRBJ2-7,CASSYSGAASGYEQYF,TGTGCCAGCAGCTATTCCGGGGCAGCGAGCGGCTACGAGCAGTACTTC
-,TRBV18,-,TRBJ1-1,CASSPLPKNTEAFF,TGTGCCAGCTCACCACTTCCTAAGAACACTGAAGCTTTCTTT
-,TRBV5-1,-,TRBJ2-7,CASSLEARVYEQYF,TGCGCCAGCAGCTTGGAAGCCAGGGTCTACGAGCAGTACTTC
-,TRBV6-5,-,TRBJ1-1,CASSYSHGNTEAFF,TGTGCCAGCAGTTACTCCCACGGAAACACTGAAGCTTTCTTT
-,TRBV7-2,few,TRBJ1-2,CASSLDRIVANYGYTF,TGTGCCAGCAGCCTGGACAGAATAGTGGCTAACTATGGCTACACCTTC
TRBD2,TRBV7-2,-,TRBJ2-3,CASSLAAGAIDTQYF,TGTGCCAGCAGCTTAGCTGCGGGAGCTATAGATACGCAGTATTTT
-,TRBV9,-,TRBJ1-1,CASSVMQTPMNTEAFF,TGTGCCAGCAGCGTAATGCAGACCCCCATGAACACTGAAGCTTTCTTT
TRBD1,TRBV5-5,-,TRBJ2-7,CASTQGWGQSYEQYF,TGTGCCAGCACCCAGGGATGGGGACAGTCCTACGAGCAGTACTTC
TRBD1,TRBV5-1,few,TRBJ1-1,CASSLETGTNTEAFF,TGCGCCAGCAGCTTGGAGACAGGGACGAACACTGAAGCTTTCTTT
-,TRBV7-9,few,TRBJ1-1,CASSGGWVRLTEAFF,TGTGCCAGCAGCGGGGGGTGGGTCAGGTTGACTGAAGCTTTCTTT
-,TRBV2,-,TRBJ2-1,CASSVERAISYNEQFF,TGTGCCAGCAGCGTTGAACGGGCCATCTCCTACAATGAGCAGTTCTTC
-,TRBV6-5,few,TRBJ2-7,CASSYSRTAYEQYF,TGTGCCAGCAGTTACTCGAGGACAGCTTACGAGCAGTACTTC
-,TRBV18,-,TRBJ1-4,CASSPRQLSYNEKLFF,TGTGCCAGCTCACCCCGACAGCTAAGCTATAATGAAAAACTGTTTTTT
-,TRBV5-1,-,TRBJ1-1,CASSVGYMNTEAFF,TGCGCCAGCAGCGTAGGATACATGAACACTGAAGCTTTCTTT
-,TRBV11-3,-,TRBJ2-1,CASSLEGNEQFF,TGTGCCAGCAGCTTAGAAGGGAATGAGCAGTTCTTC
TRBD2,TRBV19,-,TRBJ2-7,CASSRTSGSHEQYF,TGTGCCAGTAGCCGGACTAGCGGGAGCCACGAGCAGTACTTC
TRBD1,TRBV7-3,medium-sized,TRBJ2-1,CASSLTQGLYNEQFF,TGTGCCAGCAGCTTAACACAGGGGTTGTACAATGAGCAGTTCTTC
-,TRBV28,-,TRBJ1-5,CASSWGGNQPQHF,TGTGCCAGCAGTTGGGGCGGCAATCAGCCCCAGCATTTT
TRBD2,TRBV10-3,-,TRBJ2-3,CAISELAGATDTQYF,TGTGCCATCAGTGAACTAGCGGGGGCCACAGATACGCAGTATTTT
TRBD1,TRBV5-1,-,TRBJ1-6,CASSLVTGGYSPLHF,TGCGCCAGCAGCTTGGTGACAGGGGGCTACTCACCCCTCCACTTT
-,TRBV7-2,-,TRBJ1-5,CASSLFAPFSNQPQHF,TGTGCCAGCAGCCTATTCGCACCCTTTAGCAATCAGCCCCAGCATTTT
-,TRBV10-2,few,TRBJ1-3,CASTPGTSGNTIYF,TGCGCCAGCACACCCGGGACCTCTGGAAACACCATATATTTT
TRBD1,TRBV4-1,few,TRBJ1-2,CASSQNPGQGSSYGYTF,TGCGCCAGCAGCCAAAACCCGGGACAGGGCTCCTCCTATGGCTACACCTTC
-,TRBV2,-,TRBJ1-5,CASQGGSGQPQHF,TGTGCCAGCCAGGGAGGGTCGGGTCAGCCCCAGCATTTT
-,TRBV10-3,few,TRBJ1-1,CAIGGVNTEAFF,TGTGCCATCGGCGGGGTGAACACTGAAGCTTTCTTT
TRBD1,TRBV27,-,TRBJ2-7,CASRSQGTEQYF,TGTGCCAGCAGGTCACAGGGGACGGAGCAGTACTTC
TRBD2,TRBV6-6,-,TRBJ2-1,CASSSTSGRYNEQFF,TGTGCCAGCAGTTCGACTAGCGGGAGATACAATGAGCAGTTCTTC
-,TRBV2,once,TRBJ2-2,CASSESQRNTGELFF,TGTGCCAGCAGTGAAAGCCAGAGAAACACCGGGGAGCTGTTTTTT
-,TRBV5-1,-,TRBJ2-5,CASSELFQETQYF,TGCGCCAGCAGCGAGCTTTTCCAAGAGACCCAGTACTTC
-,TRBV7-9,few,TRBJ1-1,CASSPTAIGTEAFF,TGTGCCAGCAGCCCTACCGCGATTGGCACTGAAGCTTTCTTT
-,TRBV2,-,TRBJ2-7,CASTVQAYEQYF,TGTGCCAGCACGGTCCAGGCCTACGAGCAGTACTTC
-,TRBV5-6,few,TRBJ2-7,CASSSYREQYF,TGTGCCAGCAGCAGTTACAGGGAGCAGTACTTC
-,TRBV14,-,TRBJ2-7,CASSRPGLSYEQYF,TGTGCCAGCAGCCGTCCGGGGCTCTCCTACGAGCAGTACTTC
-,TRBV10-3,-,TRBJ2-2,CATGGVNTGELFF,TGTGCCACCGGAGGGGTGAACACCGGGGAGCTGTTTTTT
TRBD1,TRBV5-4,-,TRBJ2-2,CASSSGTANTGELFF,TGTGCCAGCAGCTCCGGGACAGCGAACACCGGGGAGCTGTTTTTT
-,TRBV19,-,TRBJ2-7,CASSIIHLGAYEQYF,TGTGCCAGTAGTATAATCCACTTGGGGGCCTACGAGCAGTACTTC
-,TRBV4-3,-,TRBJ1-5,CASSQYRVGQPQHF,TGCGCCAGCAGCCAATATAGGGTTGGGCAGCCCCAGCATTTT
TRBD1,TRBV10-2,-,TRBJ2-1,CASTIRQGTLNEQFF,TGCGCCAGTACAATCAGACAGGGCACCCTCAATGAGCAGTTCTTC